This T cell receptor beta chain is drawn from a study of T-cell reconstitution after alpha-beta-depleted transplantation in children. Preparation of the TCRbeta library used unique molecular identifiers. One entry per CDR3 protein results from TCRdb running MiXCR on the PCR reads. The sample has approximately 110,000 distinct CDR3 sequences, under 30% seen once; the top ten hold 10% to 13%. V lost 3 bases to trimming and J lost 0 bases, with 15 bases between them. CDR1 is SGDLS and CDR2 is YYNGEE in the germline V gene. The CDR3 totals 17 residues. About this clonotype: The target antigen is unknown.

Study results and caveats: For some patients, TCRbeta diversity was high at day 60 because of recipient T cells and thymic progenitors that survived. Fresh T-cell production supplied most of the T-cell counts and diversity seen one year after transplant. Expanded graft clones numbering several hundred reportedly gave rise to alpha-beta T cells about two months after transplant.

The rearrangement links TRBV9 to TRBJ2-2, with D maybe TRBD1 (8 bases). The starting material was PBMCs, mostly from graft donor cells, obtained 180 days after TCRalphabeta/CD19-depleted stem cell transplant. The clonotype originates from a male patient between 2 and 10 years old who had a stem cell transplant for chronic granulomatous disease, so the T cells may come from the graft donor. The CDR3 is CASSGQGRDANTGELFF. DNA for the CDR3: TGTGCCAGCAGCGGACAGGGGAGGGATGCGAACACCGGGGAGCTGTTTTTT.